Following are 13 T cell receptor beta chains from one sample sequenced in a study of blood T cell repertoires in COVID-19. TCRdb's table, derived via immunoSEQ multiplex PCR, lists solely in-frame clones and lacks some. Here the sample spans about 200,000 clones, about nine tenths being singletons. The source material was peripheral blood. Source of these receptors: a man aged 18 to 30 with active or convalescent COVID-19.

The chain uses TRBV4-1 and TRBJ2-7; 9 nucleotides match TRBD2. Trimming cost V 6 bases and J 3 bases; bases outside gene matches: 3. This CDR3 is 13 amino acids long. Germline CDR1 and CDR2: MGHRA and YSYEKL. The DNA of the CDR3 is TGCGCCAGCAGTCGAGCGGGGGGCTACGAGCAGTACTTC. Translated, it gives CASSRAGGYEQYF.

The CDR3: CASSRRYSPLHF. CDR3 DNA sequence: TGTGCCAGCAGTCGGAGGTATTCACCCCTCCACTTT. The chain recombines TRBV12-3 or TRBV12-4 with TRBJ1-6; no firm D call. Trimming left V 5 bases short and J 8 bases short, with 7 bases between. This CDR3 is 12 amino acids long.

This clone was seen a handful of times. V usage is TRBV27 and J usage is TRBJ2-2, with TRBD1 as a possible D gene (5 bases). Germline loops: CDR1 MNHEY, CDR2 SMNVEV (reference sequence). This CDR3 is 14 amino acids long. The germline V and J ends were trimmed by 8 bases and 0 bases, with 10 bases remaining between them. In DNA form, the CDR3 reads TGTGCCAGCTCCAGGGTCGCGAACACCGGGGAGCTGTTTTTT. Protein: CASSRVANTGELFF.

The rearrangement joins TRBV7-2 to TRBJ1-5; perhaps TRBD1 as D (5 bases). The CDR3 contains 15 residues. V was trimmed by 2 bases and J by 7 bases, leaving 15 bases between them. Germline V CDR1 and CDR2: SGHTA, FQGNSA. This CDR3 is CASSLIVGGGQPQHF. The CDR3 nucleotides read TGTGCCAGCAGCTTAATCGTCGGGGGTGGGCAGCCCCAGCATTTT.

The sample holds one count of this clone. The V call is TRBV2, the J call TRBJ1-6; D is unresolved. There are 12 residues in the CDR3. The germline V and J ends were trimmed by 7 bases and 5 bases, with 6 bases remaining between them. Germline V CDR1 and CDR2: SNHLY, FYNNEI. The chain's CDR3 is CASKPDNSPLHF. DNA for the CDR3: TGTGCCAGCAAGCCGGATAATTCACCCCTCCACTTT.

This chain joins TRBV5-1 and TRBJ2-1; 11 bases are shared with TRBD2. The germline CDR1 and CDR2 sequences are SGHRS and YFSETQ. This CDR3 spans 15 amino acids. V trimming: 4 bases; J trimming: 7 bases; junction bases outside the gene matches: 7. CDR3 protein: CASSLRLAGPNEQFF. The CDR3 region has the DNA TGCGCCAGCAGCCTACGACTAGCGGGGCCGAATGAGCAGTTCTTC.

The chain couples TRBV9 to TRBJ2-7, with 8 bases fitting TRBD2. The V and J ends lost 10 bases and 4 bases, in that order; junction bases with no gene match: 16. The CDR3 sequence is 15 residues long. Looked up from germline, CDR1 is SGDLS and CDR2 is YYNGEE. In DNA, the CDR3 is TGTGCCCGACAGAGACCAACTAGCGGAATATACGAGCAGTACTTC. Residues: CARQRPTSGIYEQYF.

About this clone: A read error may account for a junction end that differs from germline. CDR3 DNA: TGTGCCAGCAGCCTAGCTCAGGGCCTGAGAGGCTACGGGGGCTACACCTTC. This codes for CASSLAQGLRGYGGYTF. The V call is TRBV7-2, the J call TRBJ1-2; maybe TRBD1 (5 bases). This CDR3 region has 17 residues. Germline loops: CDR1 SGHTA, CDR2 FQGNSA.

This chain connects TRBV9 to TRBJ2-1, with TRBD2 identical over 10 bases. CDR3 length: 19 residues. J lost 2 bases, V lost 0 bases, and 11 bases had no gene match. Germline CDR1 is SGDLS and CDR2 is YYNGEE. The CDR3 is CASSVDGLAGVGPYNEQFF. CDR3 bases: TGTGCCAGCAGCGTAGACGGGCTAGCGGGAGTCGGGCCCTACAATGAGCAGTTCTTC.

V gene TRBV3-1 (or the pseudogene TRBV3-2) combines with J gene TRBJ2-1; tentatively, D is TRBD1 (5 bases). CDR1 and CDR2 from the germline V gene are LGHDT and YNNKEL (reference sequence). The V gene lost 4 bases and the J gene lost 3 bases, with 13 bases spanning the gap. CDR3 size: 15 residues. The CDR3 nucleotides read TGTGCCAGCAGCCCAGGGCGGTTGGACTACAATGAGCAGTTCTTC. Translation: CASSPGRLDYNEQFF.

The chain links TRBV6-2 or TRBV6-3 to TRBJ2-1, with unresolved D. The V and J ends lost 6 bases and 3 bases respectively, with 15 bases between them. In germline, CDR1 is MNHEY, CDR2 SVGEGT. CDR3 length equals 15 residues. CDR3 nucleotides: TGTGCCAGCAGACCTATCTCCCCGGGCTACAATGAGCAGTTCTTC. Its translation: CASRPISPGYNEQFF.

This chain links TRBV19 with TRBJ2-1; D not certain. The CDR3 covers 15 residues. CDR1 and CDR2 from the germline V gene are LNHDA and SQIVND (reference sequence). Deletions cut 5 bases from V and 2 bases from J, with 13 bases between. The CDR3 nucleotides are TGTGCCAGTAGTGGCCGAGGTTTGCCCTACAATGAGCAGTTCTTC. Residues: CASSGRGLPYNEQFF.

The chain carries TRBV12-1 and TRBJ2-2; no DNA check was done on the table's D call, TRBD2. TRBV12-1 is a documented pseudogene. The CDR3 covers 17 residues. CDR3 nucleotides: TGTGCCAGCAGCCCCTGGATAGCGGGAGGTCGTACCGGGGAGCTGTTTTTT. Protein: CASSPWIAGGRTGELFF.